This entry lists 31 T cell receptor beta chains sequenced from one sample in a study of T cell repertoires in cytomegalovirus infection. Via MiXCR, TCRdb re-called the reads, giving one row per CDR3 protein. The sample lists about 330,000 distinct CDR3 sequences, 8% to 10% occurring once. Sequencing was carried out using PBMCs. The receptors were gathered from a human donor in good health (CMV status not recorded). Some clones in this sample may be carry-over from other donors' samples.

Only a few counts were recorded for this clonotype. V gene TRBV7-7 combines with J gene TRBJ2-5; a weak D match, TRBD2 (6 bases). Germline V lookup: CDR1 SSHAT, CDR2 FNYEAQ (reference sequence). The CDR3 is made up of 14 amino acids. The V end was cut by 4 bases, the J end by 2 bases, with 11 bases between. CDR3 coding DNA: TGTGCCAGCAGCTCGGGACTGGTGCAAGAGACCCAGTACTTC. Its translation: CASSSGLVQETQYF.

This clonotype was observed a handful of times. The rearrangement uses TRBV12-3 or TRBV12-4 and TRBJ1-5; perhaps TRBD1 as D (5 bases). The ends were cut back, 7 bases at V and 6 bases at J, with 22 bases in the middle. CDR3 size: 16 residues. For the CDR3, the DNA is TGTGCCAGCACATCGCAAATCAGCAGGGCCGGTCAGCCCCAGCATTTT. Amino acid sequence: CASTSQISRAGQPQHF.

This clonotype was counted ten times or more. CDR3 loop: CASSSLRSSTDTQYF. The DNA of the CDR3 is TGTGCCAGCAGCTCCCTCCGGAGTAGCACAGATACGCAGTATTTT. V usage is TRBV6-5 and J usage is TRBJ2-3, with D unresolved. Trimming pared 6 bases from V and 0 bases from J, leaving 13 bases between. This CDR3 has 15 amino acids. From germline, CDR1 is MNHEY and CDR2 SVGAGI.

This chain joins TRBV4-3 and TRBJ1-4; 9 bases fit TRBD1. The CDR3 length is 18 residues. Looked up from germline, CDR1 is LGHNA and CDR2 is YSLEER. V trimming: 0 bases; J trimming: 7 bases; junction bases outside the gene matches: 12. The CDR3 DNA follows: TGCGCCAGCAGCCAAGAACCCCAACGGGGGACAGGGAGTGAAAAACTGTTTTTT. Encoded protein: CASSQEPQRGTGSEKLFF.

This chain joins TRBV20-1 and TRBJ1-1; the D is unclear. Germline CDR1 is DFQATT and CDR2 is SNEGSKA (reference sequence). Trimming cost V 6 bases and J 2 bases, with 19 bases left between them. This CDR3 contains 15 residues. CDR3 coding DNA: TGCAGTGCCGTCACCCTTTTCGGCCCTAACACTGAAGCTTTCTTT. Residues: CSAVTLFGPNTEAFF.

This chain links TRBV7-9 with TRBJ1-1, with a tentative D call TRBD1 (5 bases). The CDR3 extends over 14 amino acids. V shed 5 bases and J shed 2 bases, with 12 bases lying between them. Germline loops: CDR1 SEHNR, CDR2 FQNEAQ (reference sequence). CDR3 DNA sequence: TGTGCCAGCAGCCGGGGGGGGGATAACACTGAAGCTTTCTTT. Translating gives CASSRGGDNTEAFF.

This clonotype was seen many times. V usage is TRBV7-9 and J usage is TRBJ1-5; unclear D gene. This CDR3 spans 13 amino acids. The germline gives CDR1 SEHNR, CDR2 FQNEAQ (reference sequence). V was clipped by 2 bases and J by 7 bases, with 9 bases between them. In DNA, the CDR3 is TGTGCCAGCAGCTTAAATCAAGGGCAGCCCCAGCATTTT. Protein sequence: CASSLNQGQPQHF.

The rearrangement joins TRBV28 to TRBJ1-5; D uncertain. Trimming took off 1 base at V and 7 bases at J, with 8 bases between the two ends. This CDR3 has 13 amino acids. CDR1 and CDR2 from the germline V gene are MDHEN and SYDVKM. The CDR3 protein is CASSLFARQPQHF. In DNA, the CDR3 is TGTGCCAGCAGTTTATTCGCTCGGCAGCCCCAGCATTTT.

Many counts were recorded for this clonotype. V and J are TRBV7-2 and TRBJ1-5; D uncertain. The V gene's germline CDR1 is SGHTA and CDR2 FQGNSA. Trimming shortened V by 2 bases and J by 7 bases, and 12 bases separated the two germline ends. The CDR3 consists of 14 residues. CDR3 DNA sequence: TGTGCCAGCAGCTTAAAGTGGCTGGACCAGCCCCAGCATTTT. Its translation: CASSLKWLDQPQHF.

This clonotype was counted a few times. This chain uses TRBV6-5 with TRBJ2-5, with 7 positions matching TRBD2. The CDR3 runs to 14 residues. CDR1 and CDR2 (germline): MNHEY, SVGAGI. Losses at the gene ends were 6 bases for V and 2 bases for J; bases not matched to a gene: 6. CDR3 DNA sequence: TGTGCCAGCAGCGGACTAGTTGGGCAAGAGACCCAGTACTTC. Translating it yields CASSGLVGQETQYF.

This chain connects TRBV6-5 to TRBJ1-2, with a weak D call TRBD1 (6 bases). The CDR3 length is 14 residues. The V end lost 0 bases, the J end lost 8 bases, and 13 bases lay between the germline ends. CDR1 and CDR2 (germline): MNHEY, SVGAGI. CDR3 sequence reads: CASSYSRGAGGYTF. The DNA of the CDR3 is TGTGCCAGCAGTTACTCTCGGGGGGCTGGAGGCTACACCTTC.

The V call is TRBV12-3 or TRBV12-4, the J call TRBJ2-3; D gene unclear. The V end was cut by 1 base, the J end by 4 bases, with 3 bases between. The CDR3 is made up of 12 amino acids. CDR3 sequence: CASSLDSDTQYF. The CDR3, as DNA: TGTGCCAGCAGTTTAGACTCAGATACGCAGTATTTT.

The table lists this clonotype with many counts. The chain joins TRBV10-3 to TRBJ1-2, with D unclear. The CDR3 sequence is 10 residues long. Trimming took 8 bases from V and 8 from J, leaving 9 bases between them. CDR1 and CDR2 from the germline V gene are ENHRY and SYGVKD. The CDR3 region is CAIGPPGYTF. The CDR3 DNA reads as TGTGCCATCGGTCCTCCGGGCTACACCTTC.

The chain uses TRBV28 and TRBJ1-2; 7 positions match TRBD1. The length of the CDR3 is 14 residues. J lost 4 bases, V lost 3 bases, and 5 bases had no gene match. The germline CDR1 and CDR2 sequences are MDHEN and SYDVKM. CDR3 nucleotide sequence: TGTGCCAGCAGTTTGTCCGGGACAGCCTATGGCTACACCTTC. It specifies CASSLSGTAYGYTF.

This clonotype was observed a handful of times. V gene TRBV7-6 combines with J gene TRBJ1-4; no clear D. Germline CDR1 SGHVS, CDR2 FNYEAQ. There are 19 residues in the CDR3. The V gene lost 4 bases and the J gene lost 2 bases, with 23 bases spanning the gap. The CDR3 bases are TGTGCCAGCAGCTCCAGTGGGCTCGCGGCCCAGGAGACTAATGAAAAACTGTTTTTT. This codes for CASSSSGLAAQETNEKLFF.

This clonotype has a count of ten or more. The chain combines TRBV11-2 with TRBJ1-3, with a weak D call TRBD1 (5 bases). The germline gives CDR1 SGHAT, CDR2 FQNNGV. Trimming shortened V by 5 bases and J by 4 bases, and 21 bases separated the two germline ends. The CDR3 has 17 residues. The CDR3 here is CASSVRDSSVGGNTIYF. The CDR3 DNA reads as TGTGCCAGCAGCGTCCGGGACTCCTCAGTCGGGGGAAACACCATATATTTT.

This clonotype was picked up a small number of times. This sequence joins TRBV6-5 and TRBJ1-1; TRBD1 might be the D (5 bases). V was clipped by 2 bases and J by 1 base, with 8 bases between them. CDR1 and CDR2 from the germline V gene are MNHEY and SVGAGI. The CDR3 length is 14 residues. The CDR3 DNA is TGTGCCAGCAGTTACGTGGGGGGGAACACTGAAGCTTTCTTT. Its translation is CASSYVGGNTEAFF.

This clonotype was seen many times. This chain links TRBV7-2 with TRBJ2-3, with TRBD2 matching 8 bases. This CDR3 is 15 amino acids long. Germline CDR1 SGHTA, CDR2 FQGNSA. Trimming removed 0 bases from V and 5 bases from J; junction bases left unmatched: 4. The CDR3 sequence: CASSLASRGGDTQYF. In DNA, the CDR3 is TGTGCCAGCAGCTTAGCTAGTCGGGGGGGAGATACGCAGTATTTT.

The chain links TRBV12-3 or TRBV12-4 to TRBJ2-2, with D tentatively TRBD1 (6 bases). Trimming took 3 bases from V and 5 from J, leaving 16 bases between them. The CDR3 extends over 16 amino acids. CDR3 amino acids: CASSFYAGARTGELFF. CDR3 coding DNA: TGTGCCAGCAGTTTCTACGCAGGGGCGCGGACCGGGGAGCTGTTTTTT.

V and J are TRBV11-2 and TRBJ2-7; the D gene could be TRBD1 or TRBD2 (5 bases each). The CDR3 is 14 amino acids. The V end lost 5 bases, the J end lost 2 bases, and 13 bases lay between the germline ends. Germline values: CDR1 SGHAT, CDR2 FQNNGV. The CDR3 region is CASSPGTLAYEQYF. As DNA, the CDR3 is TGTGCCAGCAGCCCAGGGACGTTGGCCTACGAGCAGTACTTC.

There are many counts of this clonotype. The CDR3, as DNA: TGTGCCAGCAGCTTAGTACCGGGAGTAAGCACCTACGAGCAGTACTTC. This encodes CASSLVPGVSTYEQYF. The chain recombines TRBV7-2 with TRBJ2-7; D is possibly TRBD2 (6 bases). The CDR3 spans 16 residues. CDR1 and CDR2 (germline): SGHTA, FQGNSA. Trimming left V 1 base short and J 2 bases short, with 15 bases between.

V gene TRBV4-2 combines with J gene TRBJ1-1, with a tentative D call TRBD1 (6 bases). V was trimmed by 5 bases and J by 3 bases, leaving 16 bases between them. The CDR3 covers 15 residues. Per the germline V gene, CDR1 is LGHNA and CDR2 is YNFKEQ. The CDR3 spells CASSSQGAGDTEAFF. The CDR3 DNA follows: TGTGCCAGCAGCTCCCAAGGGGCAGGGGACACTGAAGCTTTCTTT.

This chain uses TRBV20-1 with TRBJ2-7; D is uncertain. There are 14 residues in the CDR3. Germline V gene sequence: CDR1 DFQATT, CDR2 SNEGSKA (reference sequence). V was clipped by 0 bases and J by 3 bases, with 12 bases between them. The CDR3 spells CSARDRRTDYEQYF. The CDR3 nucleotides are TGCAGTGCTAGAGATCGGCGGACCGACTACGAGCAGTACTTC.

V usage is TRBV14 and J usage is TRBJ2-5, with D hard to call. Deletions cut 5 bases from V and 5 bases from J, with 18 bases between. The germline V gene encodes CDR1 SGHDN and CDR2 FVKESK. CDR3 size: 15 residues. CDR3 in amino acids: CASSLTRGRGETQYF. The CDR3 nucleotides read TGTGCCAGCAGCTTAACACGAGGACGTGGGGAGACCCAGTACTTC.

This clonotype showed up just a few times. V and J are TRBV2 and TRBJ2-6; 7 bases line up with TRBD2. This CDR3 comprises 20 residues. Per germline, CDR1 SNHLY and CDR2 FYNNEI. With 6 bases clipped from V and 2 bases from J, the junction kept 19 bases outside the gene matches. CDR3 nucleotide sequence: TGTGCCAGCAGCGGTCGGTCGGGGGGAGGACGAATTGCTGGGGCCAACGTCCTGACTTTC. Translation gives CASSGRSGGGRIAGANVLTF.

The table lists this clonotype with many counts. The chain links TRBV20-1 to TRBJ2-5; D might be TRBD1 (6 bases). The CDR3 is made up of 13 amino acids. Germline CDR1 reads DFQATT; CDR2 reads SNEGSKA (reference sequence). V was pared by 7 bases and J by 4 bases, with 16 bases between. The CDR3 sequence is CSGHTEQGETQYF. CDR3 coding DNA: TGCAGTGGGCATACCGAACAGGGAGAGACCCAGTACTTC.

Only a few counts were recorded for this clonotype. A junction end diverges from the germline sequence, so it may reflect a read error. The chain has TRBV2 and TRBJ1-4; D uncertain. CDR3 length equals 14 residues. Germline V CDR1 and CDR2: SNHLY, FYNNEI. The CDR3 DNA reads TGTGCCAGCAGGGAAAGGACGGCTAAGGAAAAACTGTTTTTT. Translation: CASRERTAKEKLFF.

The genes are TRBV7-3 and TRBJ2-7, with 8 bases identical to TRBD2. The V segment lost 1 base and the J segment 3 bases; nucleotides outside the gene matches: 8. Germline lookup yields CDR1 SGHTA and CDR2 FQGTGA. The CDR3 loop spans 16 amino acids. The CDR3 sequence: CASSLRASGGYYEQYF. CDR3 DNA: TGTGCCAGCAGCTTAAGGGCCAGCGGGGGATACTACGAGCAGTACTTC.

In its sample, this clonotype was seen many times. The chain links TRBV7-2 to TRBJ1-5; unclear D gene. V lost 6 bases to trimming and J lost 5 bases, with 14 bases between them. The CDR3 sequence is 14 residues long. Germline CDR1 and CDR2: SGHTA and FQGNSA. The CDR3 spells CASSDRGGYQPQHF. The DNA of the CDR3 is TGTGCCAGCAGTGATCGGGGAGGCTATCAGCCCCAGCATTTT.

This chain links TRBV19 with TRBJ2-1; the D gene could be TRBD1 or TRBD2 (5 bases each). V lost 3 bases and J lost 6, with 15 bases in between. Germline V gene lookup returns CDR1 LNHDA and CDR2 SQIVND (reference sequence). The length of the CDR3 is 15 residues. The CDR3 loop is CASSIGTIPGNEQFF. The CDR3 region has the DNA TGTGCCAGTAGTATTGGGACCATCCCGGGCAATGAGCAGTTCTTC. Full variable domain (missing parts from reference TRBV19 and TRBJ2-1): DGGITQSPKYLFRKEGQNVTLSCEQNLNHDAMYWYRQDPGQGLRLIYYSQIVNDFQKGDIAEGYSVSREKKESFPLTVTSAQKNPTAFYLCASSIGTIPGNEQFFGPGTRLTVL.

The chain employs TRBV6-5 and TRBJ2-3; 10 bases are shared with TRBD1. The V gene's germline CDR1 is MNHEY and CDR2 SVGAGI. The CDR3 is 14 residues long. J gave up 4 bases and V 5 bases, and 3 bases lay outside the gene matches. In nucleotides, the CDR3 is TGTGCCAGCAGTAAGGACAGGGGGTCAGATACGCAGTATTTT. Protein product: CASSKDRGSDTQYF.